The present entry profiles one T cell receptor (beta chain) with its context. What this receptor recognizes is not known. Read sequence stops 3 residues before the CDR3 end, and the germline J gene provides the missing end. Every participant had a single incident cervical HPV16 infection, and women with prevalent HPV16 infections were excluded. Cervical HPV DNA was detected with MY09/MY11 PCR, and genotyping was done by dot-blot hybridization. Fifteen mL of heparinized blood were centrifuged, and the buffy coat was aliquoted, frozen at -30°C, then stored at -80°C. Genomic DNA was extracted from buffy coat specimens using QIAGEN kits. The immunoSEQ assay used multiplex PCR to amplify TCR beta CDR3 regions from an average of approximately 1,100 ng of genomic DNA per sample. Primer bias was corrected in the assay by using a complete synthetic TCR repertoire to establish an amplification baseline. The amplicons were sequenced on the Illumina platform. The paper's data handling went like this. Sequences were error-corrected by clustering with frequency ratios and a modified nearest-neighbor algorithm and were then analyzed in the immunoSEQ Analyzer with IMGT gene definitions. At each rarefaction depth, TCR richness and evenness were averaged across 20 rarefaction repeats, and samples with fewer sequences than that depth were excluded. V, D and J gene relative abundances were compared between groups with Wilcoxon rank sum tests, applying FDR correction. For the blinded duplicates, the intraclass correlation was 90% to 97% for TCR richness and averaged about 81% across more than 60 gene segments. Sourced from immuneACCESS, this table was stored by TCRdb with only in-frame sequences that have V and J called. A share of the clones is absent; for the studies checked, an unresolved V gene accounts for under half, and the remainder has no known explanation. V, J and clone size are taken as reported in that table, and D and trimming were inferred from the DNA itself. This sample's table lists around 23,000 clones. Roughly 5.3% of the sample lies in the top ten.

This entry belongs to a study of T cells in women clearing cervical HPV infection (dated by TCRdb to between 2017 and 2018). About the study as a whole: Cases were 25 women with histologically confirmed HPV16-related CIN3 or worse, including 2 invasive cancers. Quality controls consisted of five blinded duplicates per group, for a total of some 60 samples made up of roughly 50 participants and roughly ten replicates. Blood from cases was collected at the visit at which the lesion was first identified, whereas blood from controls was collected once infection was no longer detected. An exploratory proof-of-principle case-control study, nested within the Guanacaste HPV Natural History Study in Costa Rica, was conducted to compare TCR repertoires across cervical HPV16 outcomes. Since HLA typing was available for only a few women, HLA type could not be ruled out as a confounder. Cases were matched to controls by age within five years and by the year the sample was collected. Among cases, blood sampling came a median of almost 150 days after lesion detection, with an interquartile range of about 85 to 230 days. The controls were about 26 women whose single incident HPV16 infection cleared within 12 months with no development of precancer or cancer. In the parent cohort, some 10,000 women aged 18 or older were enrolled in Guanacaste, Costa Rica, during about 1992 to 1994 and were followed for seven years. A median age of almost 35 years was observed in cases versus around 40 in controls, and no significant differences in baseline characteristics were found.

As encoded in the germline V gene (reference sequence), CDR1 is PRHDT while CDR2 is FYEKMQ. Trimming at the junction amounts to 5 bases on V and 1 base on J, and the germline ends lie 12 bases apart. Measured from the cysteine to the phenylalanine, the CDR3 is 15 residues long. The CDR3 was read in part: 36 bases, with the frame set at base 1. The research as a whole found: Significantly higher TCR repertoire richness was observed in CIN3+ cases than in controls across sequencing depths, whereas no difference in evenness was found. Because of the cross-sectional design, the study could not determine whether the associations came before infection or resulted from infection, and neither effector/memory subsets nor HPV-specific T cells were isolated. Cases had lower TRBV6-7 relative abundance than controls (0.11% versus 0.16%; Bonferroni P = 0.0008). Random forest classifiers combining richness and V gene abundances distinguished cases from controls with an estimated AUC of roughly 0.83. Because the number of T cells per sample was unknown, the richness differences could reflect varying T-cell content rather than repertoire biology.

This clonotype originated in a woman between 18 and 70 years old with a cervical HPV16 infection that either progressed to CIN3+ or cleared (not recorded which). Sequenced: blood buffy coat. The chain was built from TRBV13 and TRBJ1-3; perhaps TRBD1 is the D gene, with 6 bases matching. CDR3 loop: CASSLGGASGNTIYF. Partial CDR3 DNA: TGTGCCAGCAGCCTGGGGGGGGCATCTGGAAACACC.